A selection of T cell receptor beta chains follows, all from one sample in a study of cytomegalovirus exposure and HLA in healthy donors. The data were produced by immunoSEQ multiplex PCR, yet TCRdb's version contains in-frame clones alone and is incomplete. The sample includes some 150,000 clones, about 64% of them seen just once. Sample: PBMCs. These receptors were collected from a woman younger than 45 in good health and CMV-seropositive. CDR3s include the opening cysteine and the closing phenylalanine or tryptophan. The D gene is left open where the match is weak. Not every row has a clone size; where given, it reads once, few, many or a size class.

j_call v_call d_call clone_size cdr3_aa cdr3_nt
TRBJ1-3 TRBV19 TRBD1 NA CASSMGGQSAGNTIYF TGTGCCAGTAGTATGGGGGGACAGTCGGCTGGAAACACCATATATTTT
TRBJ1-5 TRBV6-5 NA NA CASSTTVDQPQHF TGTGCCAGCAGCACGACAGTGGATCAGCCCCAGCATTTT
TRBJ2-3 TRBV25-1 NA few CASSDLNRGAARTDTQYF TGTGCCAGCAGTGACCTTAATCGAGGAGCGGCTAGGACAGATACGCAGTATTTT
TRBJ2-5 TRBV5-1 TRBD1 once CASSLANLQGGGETQYF TGCGCCAGCAGCTTGGCAAATCTACAGGGGGGCGGAGAGACCCAGTACTTC
TRBJ1-3 TRBV7-9 TRBD1 NA CASSLTGTGIGDTIYF TGTGCCAGCAGCTTGACCGGGACAGGCATTGGAGACACCATATATTTT
TRBJ2-7 TRBV6-1 NA NA CASSERGYEQYF TGTGCCAGCAGTGAACGGGGGTACGAGCAGTACTTC
TRBJ2-2 TRBV4-1 NA NA CASSQDAWQGLGSATGELFF TGCGCCAGCAGCCAAGACGCATGGCAGGGGTTAGGTTCGGCCACCGGGGAGCTGTTTTTT
TRBJ2-3 TRBV7-7 NA NA CASSLYSGGTDTQYF TGTGCTAGCAGCTTATATAGCGGCGGGACAGATACGCAGTATTTT
TRBJ2-2 TRBV27 NA once CASRGLATRTGELFF TGTGCCAGCAGGGGCCTAGCTACTAGAACCGGGGAGCTGTTTTTT
TRBJ1-4 TRBV27 NA NA CASKKGDEKLFF TGTGCCAGCAAGAAGGGGGATGAAAAACTGTTTTTT
TRBJ1-2 TRBV19 TRBD1 medium-sized CASSRGQAYGYGYTF TGTGCCAGTAGTAGAGGACAGGCCTATGGCTATGGCTACACCTTC
TRBJ1-4 TRBV7-6 NA NA CASSSARGHEKLFF TGTGCCAGCAGTTCCGCCAGGGGCCATGAAAAACTGTTTTTT
TRBJ2-2 TRBV4-2 TRBD2 NA CAATSGTSGSGNTGELFF TGTGCCGCCACATCGGGGACTAGCGGGAGTGGAAACACCGGGGAGCTGTTTTTT
TRBJ2-7 TRBV6-5 NA NA CASSTPLFEHEQYF TGTGCCAGCAGTACGCCACTATTCGAACACGAGCAGTACTTC
TRBJ2-1 TRBV19 TRBD1 NA CASSMRQGAYNEQFF TGTGCCAGTAGTATGAGGCAGGGGGCGTACAATGAGCAGTTCTTC
TRBJ1-2 TRBV6-1 NA NA CASSADSGSGYTF TGTGCCAGCAGTGCAGACTCAGGGTCTGGCTACACCTTC
TRBJ1-1 TRBV4-1 NA few CASSQRPRDLNTEAFF TGCGCCAGCAGCCAGCGCCCCAGAGACTTGAACACTGAAGCTTTCTTT
TRBJ2-5 TRBV5-6 TRBD2 NA CASSFGAGAGETQYF TGTGCCAGCAGCTTCGGTGCGGGAGCGGGAGAGACCCAGTACTTC
TRBJ1-4 TRBV7-8 TRBD1 few CASSLSVGTGGLTNEKLFF TGTGCCAGCAGCTTAAGTGTGGGGACAGGGGGTTTGACTAATGAAAAACTGTTTTTT
TRBJ2-2 TRBV25-1 TRBD2 NA CASRVSGSGTGELFF TGTGCCAGCAGGGTTAGCGGGAGCGGGACCGGGGAGCTGTTTTTT
TRBJ2-7 TRBV28 TRBD2 NA CASTQWTSGGSEQYF TGTGCCAGCACTCAGTGGACTAGCGGGGGGAGCGAGCAGTACTTC
TRBJ2-7 TRBV9 NA once CASSVEARRGSEQYF TGTGCCAGCAGCGTAGAAGCACGAAGGGGAAGCGAGCAGTACTTC
TRBJ1-1 TRBV7-6 TRBD1 few CASSLNRGVTEAFF TGTGCCAGCAGCTTAAACAGGGGGGTGACTGAAGCTTTCTTT
TRBJ1-2 TRBV7-9 TRBD1 few CASSFGQGDAKGYTF TGTGCCAGCAGCTTCGGACAGGGGGATGCGAAAGGCTACACCTTC
TRBJ1-2 TRBV5-1 NA NA CASSAGGSTNYGYTF TGCGCCAGCAGCGCGGGGGGCAGTACTAACTATGGCTACACCTTC
TRBJ1-4 TRBV6-5 NA few CASSSGFEKLFF TGTGCCAGCAGTTCAGGGTTCGAAAAACTGTTTTTT
TRBJ1-4 TRBV7-9 NA NA CASSSWAGPINEKLFF TGTGCCAGCAGCTCTTGGGCGGGACCGATTAATGAAAAACTGTTTTTT
TRBJ1-2 TRBV25-1 NA NA CASSEKRTRGYTF TGTGCCAGCAGTGAAAAGAGGACAAGAGGCTACACCTTC
TRBJ1-2 TRBV5-1 NA NA CASSLGQATHYGYTF TGCGCCAGCAGCTTGGGACAGGCGACTCACTATGGCTACACCTTC
TRBJ2-7 TRBV5-1 TRBD2 NA CASSLLAGGPYEQYF TGCGCCAGCAGCTTACTAGCGGGAGGGCCGTACGAGCAGTACTTC
TRBJ2-7 TRBV7-2 NA NA CASSYRVYGNEQYF TGTGCCAGCAGCTACAGAGTTTATGGAAACGAGCAGTACTTC
TRBJ2-1 TRBV5-6 NA NA CASSKSGSNSYNEQFF TGTGCCAGCAGCAAAAGCGGGTCAAACTCCTACAATGAGCAGTTCTTC
TRBJ1-5 TRBV28 TRBD1 NA CASSPKRTGGYVGGNQPQHF TGTGCCAGCAGCCCCAAACGGACAGGGGGTTATGTAGGTGGCAATCAGCCCCAGCATTTT
TRBJ2-7 TRBV27 NA few CASSLGQRYEQYF TGTGCCAGCAGTTTAGGACAGCGCTACGAGCAGTACTTC
TRBJ2-7 TRBV19 TRBD1 NA CASSIAAGGVYEQYF TGTGCCAGTAGTATAGCGGCAGGGGGCGTCTACGAGCAGTACTTC
TRBJ1-1 TRBV5-1 NA NA CASSFVGGTEAFF TGCGCCAGCAGCTTCGTGGGGGGCACTGAAGCTTTCTTT
TRBJ2-5 TRBV5-4 NA NA CASSPSPGKETQYF TGTGCCAGCAGCCCAAGTCCAGGCAAAGAGACCCAGTACTTC
TRBJ1-5 TRBV7-2 NA once CASSQNPTGKVHQPQHF TGTGCCAGCAGCCAAAATCCTACAGGGAAAGTGCATCAGCCCCAGCATTTT
TRBJ1-1 TRBV15 NA NA CATSRRTDYTEAFF TGTGCCACCAGCAGGAGGACAGATTACACTGAAGCTTTCTTT
TRBJ2-2 TRBV7-6 NA NA CASSHDFTGELFF TGTGCCAGCAGCCACGACTTCACCGGGGAGCTGTTTTTT
TRBJ1-2 TRBV21-1 NA NA CASVKQGTLNYGYTF TGTGCCAGCGTCAAACAGGGAACGCTCAACTATGGCTACACCTTC
TRBJ2-1 TRBV7-9 NA NA CASSLRGVGSYNEQFF TGTGCCAGCAGTCTCAGGGGGGTAGGTTCCTACAATGAGCAGTTCTTC